A single sample is the source of the 5 T cell receptor beta chains below, sequenced in a study of CD8 T cells in ankylosing spondylitis. TCRdb recomputed calls from the 5' RACE reads with MiXCR, one row per CDR3 protein. The table lists about 220,000 distinct CDR3 sequences, 7.3% of them singletons, with about 14% in the top ten. General study findings and limits: Made up of roughly 8 highly homologous variants, a TCR beta motif appeared characteristic of ankylosing spondylitis blood.

Their antigen targets remain unknown. The material sequenced was blood, either unsorted or a sorted T cell fraction (not recorded which). These TCRs come from a male donor with ankylosing spondylitis.

This clonotype was seen repeatedly, ten times or more. This chain links TRBV11-2 with TRBJ2-5; 10 nucleotides match TRBD2. The V gene's germline CDR1 is SGHAT and CDR2 FQNNGV. The CDR3 extends over 18 amino acids. The V gene end was trimmed by 5 bases and the J gene end by 0 bases; junction bases not matched to a gene: 12. CDR3: CASSPRPLAGVYQETQYF. CDR3 DNA sequence: TGTGCCAGCAGCCCCAGGCCCCTAGCGGGGGTGTACCAAGAGACCCAGTACTTC.

There are a few counts of this clonotype. V usage is TRBV30 and J usage is TRBJ1-2; 7 nucleotides align to TRBD1. Trimming cost V 3 bases and J 3 bases; bases outside gene matches: 7. The V gene's germline CDR1 is GTSNPN and CDR2 SVGIG (reference sequence). CDR3 length: 14 amino acids. CDR3 amino acids: CAWSSRGMDYGYTF. The CDR3 nucleotides read TGTGCCTGGAGCTCCAGGGGGATGGACTATGGCTACACCTTC.

A few counts support this clonotype. The chain uses TRBV21-1 and TRBJ2-5. TRBV21-1 is annotated as a pseudogene. The CDR3 length is 17 residues. The CDR3 here is CASSAALYPRWQETQYF. The CDR3 region has the DNA TGTGCCAGCAGCGCAGCTCTATACCCGAGGTGGCAAGAGACCCAGTACTTC.

There are many counts of this clonotype. The chain recombines TRBV28 with TRBJ2-2; a weak D match, TRBD2 (6 bases). V shed 8 bases and J shed 4 bases, with 14 bases lying between them. Germline V gene sequence: CDR1 MDHEN, CDR2 SYDVKM. This CDR3 spans 14 amino acids. CDR3 residues: CASLVQGGTGELFF. The CDR3 DNA reads as TGTGCCAGCCTCGTCCAGGGAGGCACCGGGGAGCTGTTTTTT. Filled out from reference TRBV28 and TRBJ2-2, the complete variable domain reads DVKVTQSSRYLVKRTGEKVFLECVQDMDHENMFWYRQDPGLGLRLIYFSYDVKMKEKGDIPEGYSVSREKKERFSLILESASTNQTSMYLCASLVQGGTGELFFGEGSRLTVL.

This clonotype was detected only a few times. The chain carries TRBV6-2 or TRBV6-3 and TRBJ1-1; the D is unclear. The V end lost 2 bases, the J end lost 8 bases, and 12 bases lay between the germline ends. In germline, CDR1 is MNHEY, CDR2 SVGEGT. This CDR3 region has 13 residues. CDR3 sequence reads: CASSYVIRKEAFF. Written as DNA, the CDR3 is TGTGCCAGCAGTTACGTAATTCGAAAGGAAGCTTTCTTT.